This is a list of T cell receptor beta chains from one sample in a study of beta chain features in type 1 diabetes. Profiling relied on immunoSEQ multiplex PCR, and the TCRdb table lists in-frame clones only, not all of them. The sample has 400,000 to 500,000 clones, approximately 15% seen once. The source material was naive CD4+ T cells from blood. Receptors were obtained from a man aged 30-40 years in good health. The CDR3 runs from the conserved cysteine through the conserved F or W. The D gene is left open where the match is weak.

D | V | CDR3
TRBD1 | TRBV5-1 | CASSWTGTKETQYF
TRBD2 | TRBV30 | CAWSVPTSGSDGELFF
TRBD1 | TRBV6-1 | CASSAAGGRYNEQFF
- | TRBV4-3 | CASSQGGTGTDTQYF
TRBD2 | TRBV7-2 | CASSSSGASGEQYF
- | TRBV30 | CAWRTAGSQETQYF
TRBD2 | TRBV25-1 | CASSEWASGRALDTQYF
- | TRBV30 | CAWSVNDRVVVTAHYGYTF
- | TRBV9 | CASSVAGKTEAFF
- | TRBV5-1 | CASSLSPPGDYGYTF
- | TRBV7-6 | CASSLTRGGSYEQYF
TRBD1 | TRBV18 | CASSPRDRALNTEAFF
TRBD1 | TRBV5-1 | CASSLALQGATSTDTQYF
- | TRBV5-4 | CASSLASGVLAYGYTF
- | TRBV18 | CASSLLGHEQFF
TRBD1 | TRBV7-2 | CASSGRQGAWEQYF
TRBD2 | TRBV5-4 | CASSPSGVSYNEQFF
TRBD1 | TRBV7-9 | CASSVRDRLNEKLFF
- | TRBV6-6 | CASSPPQETQYF
TRBD1 | TRBV29-1 | CSAGSGGSTGELFF
- | TRBV11-2 | CASSYTPPDTQYF
TRBD1 | TRBV30 | CAWTQGSLYTDTQYF
TRBD2 | TRBV18 | CASSPLAGALITDTQYF
- | TRBV6-5 | CASSYPPGGEQFF
TRBD1 | TRBV18 | CASSPLDRVLNEQFF
TRBD2 | TRBV5-4 | CASSPRTSGASTDTQYF
TRBD1 | TRBV5-4 | CASSRDSNSYEQYF
TRBD2 | TRBV10-3 | CAISEFGSGEQETQYF